The 9 T cell receptor beta chains presented below share a single source sample, sequenced in a study of blood T cell repertoires in COVID-19. Using immunoSEQ multiplex PCR, the repertoire was profiled, and TCRdb retains in-frame clones only, with some absent. Here the sample spans around 81,000 clones, around 88% being singletons. Sequenced material: peripheral blood. The receptors shown here come from an elderly woman with acute or convalescent COVID-19.

V and J are TRBV10-3 and TRBJ1-3, with TRBD1 identical over 7 bases. Germline loops: CDR1 ENHRY, CDR2 SYGVKD. J gave up 3 bases and V 3 bases, and 11 bases lay outside the gene matches. This CDR3 has 17 amino acids. The CDR3 protein is CAISDNRGLNFGNTIYF. CDR3 nucleotides: TGTGCCATCAGTGATAACAGGGGCCTGAATTTTGGAAACACCATATATTTT.

The chain links TRBV4-1 to TRBJ1-1, with 8 bases lining up with TRBD1. Germline lookup yields CDR1 MGHRA and CDR2 YSYEKL. Trimming removed 3 bases from V and 5 bases from J; junction bases left unmatched: 8. The CDR3 totals 15 residues. The DNA of the CDR3 is TGCGCCAGCAGCCACGGACAGGGATTGGGAACTGAAGCTTTCTTT. Translation: CASSHGQGLGTEAFF.

The chain combines TRBV15 with TRBJ2-7, with TRBD1 matching over 10 bases. With V trimmed by 8 bases and J by 3 bases, 10 bases remained unmatched. Germline V CDR1 and CDR2: LNHNV, YYDKDF (reference sequence). The CDR3 is made up of 15 amino acids. The CDR3 DNA is TGTGCCACCGGAATGACTTGGGACAGGGGCTACGAGCAGTACTTC. Amino acids: CATGMTWDRGYEQYF. The full variable domain, its missing parts supplied by reference TRBV15 and TRBJ2-7, is DAMVIQNPRYQVTQFGKPVTLSCSQTLNHNVMYWYQQKSSQAPKLLFHYYDKDFNNEADTPDNFQSRRPNTSFCFLDIRSPGLGDTAMYLCATGMTWDRGYEQYFGPGTRLTVT.

V is TRBV5-1 and J is TRBJ2-2, with a possible D match to TRBD1 (6 bases). V lost 3 bases and J 5 bases, leaving 11 bases between the germline ends. There are 14 residues in the CDR3. Per germline, CDR1 SGHRS and CDR2 YFSETQ. The CDR3, as DNA: TGCGCCAGCAGCTGGGACATCAAGACCGGGGAGCTGTTTTTT. It specifies CASSWDIKTGELFF.

V and J are TRBV23-1 and TRBJ2-2, with TRBD1 matching 11 bases. TRBV23-1 is an ORF; its function is uncertain. The CDR3 extends over 17 amino acids. J gave up 5 bases and V 4 bases, and 9 bases lay outside the gene matches. For the CDR3, the DNA is TGCGCCAGCAGTCCGCGACCGGGACAGGGGGGAACCGGGGAGCTGTTTTTT. Residues: CASSPRPGQGGTGELFF.

This chain connects TRBV7-2 to TRBJ1-1, with no clear D. CDR3 length: 13 residues. The germline gives CDR1 SGHTA, CDR2 FQGNSA. Trimming removed 2 bases from V and 0 bases from J, with 4 bases in between. As DNA, the CDR3 is TGTGCCAGCAGCTTACCTGTGAACACTGAAGCTTTCTTT. As protein: CASSLPVNTEAFF.

V is TRBV19 and J is TRBJ2-1; 9 nucleotides match TRBD2. Germline V gene sequence: CDR1 LNHDA, CDR2 SQIVND (reference sequence). Trimming took 2 bases from V and 1 from J; bases not matched to a gene: 12. The CDR3 length is 19 residues. The CDR3, as DNA: TGTGCCAGTAGTATAAGCCACGTGGGGCTAGCGGGATCCTACAATGAGCAGTTCTTC. Translated: CASSISHVGLAGSYNEQFF.

The chain recombines TRBV12-5 with TRBJ1-3; D is unclear. The CDR3 is made up of 13 amino acids. The V end lost 6 bases, the J end lost 3 bases, and 9 bases lay between the germline ends. Germline CDR1 is LGHNT and CDR2 is FRNRAP. CDR3 amino acids: CASGASDGNTIYF. DNA of the CDR3: TGTGCTAGTGGAGCTTCCGATGGAAACACCATATATTTT.

The V call is TRBV20-1, the J call TRBJ1-5; D ambiguous. CDR1 and CDR2 (germline): DFQATT, SNEGSKA (reference sequence). V lost 3 bases and J lost 3, with 12 bases in between. The CDR3 length is 14 residues. The CDR3 DNA reads TGCAGTGCTAGTCAAGACGGGTTCAATCAGCCCCAGCATTTT. Residues: CSASQDGFNQPQHF.